The rows below give T cell receptor beta chains drawn from one sample of a study of control samples from healthy donors and cancer patients. Sequenced by immunoSEQ multiplex PCR; TCRdb stores in-frame clones only, minus some. The data contain 85,000 to 120,000 clones, under 95% of them singletons. Input material: blood. The receptors were sampled from a woman between 18 and 29 years old in good health. Both conserved end residues are part of each CDR3. The order of the fields is V gene, J gene, CDR3 protein.

v_call: TRBV7-9; j_call: TRBJ2-2; cdr3_aa: CASSLAGASGELFF
v_call: TRBV10-3; j_call: TRBJ2-7; cdr3_aa: CALGPPYEQYF
v_call: TRBV5-1; j_call: TRBJ1-4; cdr3_aa: CASAQTGSEKLFF
v_call: TRBV4-1; j_call: TRBJ1-1; cdr3_aa: CASSQVGDTEAFF
v_call: TRBV5-3; j_call: TRBJ1-6; cdr3_aa: CARSLAGQRIYNSPLHF
v_call: TRBV2; j_call: TRBJ1-5; cdr3_aa: CASSEATGRQPQHF
v_call: TRBV5-4; j_call: TRBJ1-1; cdr3_aa: CASSSADGLNTEAFF
v_call: TRBV24-1; j_call: TRBJ2-1; cdr3_aa: CATSDLGGSYNEQFF
v_call: TRBV12-3/TRBV12-4; j_call: TRBJ1-1; cdr3_aa: CASSLVRGEAFF
v_call: TRBV6-6; j_call: TRBJ2-7; cdr3_aa: CASSYSTSYEQYF
v_call: TRBV4-3; j_call: TRBJ2-7; cdr3_aa: CASSQDLGTLYEQYF
v_call: TRBV27; j_call: TRBJ1-5; cdr3_aa: CASSLSGPWQPQHF
v_call: TRBV19; j_call: TRBJ2-1; cdr3_aa: CASSMWTGEQFF
v_call: TRBV4-2; j_call: TRBJ1-4; cdr3_aa: CASSHTQGATEKLFF
v_call: TRBV7-9; j_call: TRBJ2-2; cdr3_aa: CASGLAGETGELFF
v_call: TRBV19; j_call: TRBJ1-6; cdr3_aa: CASSQVGGSPLHF
v_call: TRBV27; j_call: TRBJ2-3; cdr3_aa: CASRVLAGGSTDTQYF
v_call: TRBV7-9; j_call: TRBJ2-1; cdr3_aa: CASSLITGSSYNEQFF
v_call: TRBV30; j_call: TRBJ1-3; cdr3_aa: CARKVGSGNTIYF
v_call: TRBV19; j_call: TRBJ1-5; cdr3_aa: CASSIAGGTLVPQHF
v_call: TRBV6-5; j_call: TRBJ1-2; cdr3_aa: CASSPSSRNHGYTF
v_call: TRBV7-9; j_call: TRBJ2-3; cdr3_aa: CASSYGGSTDTQYF
v_call: TRBV29-1; j_call: TRBJ2-5; cdr3_aa: CSAGLAQETQYF
v_call: TRBV29-1; j_call: TRBJ1-1; cdr3_aa: CSVDVLNTEAFF